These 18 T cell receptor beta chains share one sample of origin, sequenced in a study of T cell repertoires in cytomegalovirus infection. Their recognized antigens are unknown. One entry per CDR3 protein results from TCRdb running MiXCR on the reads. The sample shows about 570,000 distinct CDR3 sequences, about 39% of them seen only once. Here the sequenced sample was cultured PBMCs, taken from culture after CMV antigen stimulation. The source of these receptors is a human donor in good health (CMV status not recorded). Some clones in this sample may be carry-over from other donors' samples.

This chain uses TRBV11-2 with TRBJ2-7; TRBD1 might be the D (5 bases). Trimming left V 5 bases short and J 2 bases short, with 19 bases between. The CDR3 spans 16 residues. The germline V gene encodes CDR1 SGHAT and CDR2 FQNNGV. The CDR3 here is CASSPRWTSGTYEQYF. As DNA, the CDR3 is TGTGCCAGCAGCCCGAGGTGGACGTCAGGGACCTACGAGCAGTACTTC.

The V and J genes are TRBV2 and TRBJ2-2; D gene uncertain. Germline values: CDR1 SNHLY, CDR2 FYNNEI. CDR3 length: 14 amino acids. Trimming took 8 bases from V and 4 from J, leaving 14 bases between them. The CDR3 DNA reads TGTGCCAGCCAAGTGGGTCTATCCACCGGGGAGCTGTTTTTT. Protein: CASQVGLSTGELFF. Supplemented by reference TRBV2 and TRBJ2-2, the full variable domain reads EPEVTQTPSHQVTQMGQEVILRCVPISNHLYFYWYRQILGQKVEFLVSFYNNEISEKSEIFDDQFSVERPDGSNFTLKIRSTKLEDSAMYFCASQVGLSTGELFFGEGSRLTVL.

The CDR3 DNA sequence: TGTGCCAGCAGCTCTCCGAGACAGACAGGGGGCGAGTCCGGAAACACCATATATTTT. This gives the protein CASSSPRQTGGESGNTIYF. V and J are TRBV11-2 and TRBJ1-3, with 10 bases matching TRBD1. CDR1 and CDR2 (germline): SGHAT, FQNNGV. J gave up 4 bases and V 4 bases, and 16 bases lay outside the gene matches. The CDR3 is made up of 19 amino acids.

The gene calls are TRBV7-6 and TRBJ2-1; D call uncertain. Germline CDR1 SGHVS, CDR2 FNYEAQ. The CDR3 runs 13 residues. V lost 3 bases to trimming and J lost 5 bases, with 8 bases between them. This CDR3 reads CASSFSPNNEQFF. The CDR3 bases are TGTGCCAGCAGCTTTTCTCCAAACAATGAGCAGTTCTTC.

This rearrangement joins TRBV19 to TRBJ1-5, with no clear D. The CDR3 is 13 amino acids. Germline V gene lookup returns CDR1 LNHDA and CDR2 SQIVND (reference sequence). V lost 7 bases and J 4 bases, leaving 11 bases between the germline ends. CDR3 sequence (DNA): TGTGCCAGTACGGGTGTGGTAAATCAGCCCCAGCATTTT. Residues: CASTGVVNQPQHF.

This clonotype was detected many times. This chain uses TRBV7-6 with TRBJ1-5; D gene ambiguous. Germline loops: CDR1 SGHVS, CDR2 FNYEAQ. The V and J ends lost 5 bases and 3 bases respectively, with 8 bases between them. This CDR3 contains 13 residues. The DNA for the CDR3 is TGTGCCAGCAGCCCCCAGGTCAATCAGCCCCAGCATTTT. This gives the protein CASSPQVNQPQHF.

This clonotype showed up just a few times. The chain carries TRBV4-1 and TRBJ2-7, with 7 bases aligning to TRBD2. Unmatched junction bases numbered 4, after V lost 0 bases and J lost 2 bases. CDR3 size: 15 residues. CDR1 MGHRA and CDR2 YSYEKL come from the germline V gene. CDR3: CASSQDASGTYEQYF. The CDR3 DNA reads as TGCGCCAGCAGCCAAGATGCAAGCGGGACCTACGAGCAGTACTTC.

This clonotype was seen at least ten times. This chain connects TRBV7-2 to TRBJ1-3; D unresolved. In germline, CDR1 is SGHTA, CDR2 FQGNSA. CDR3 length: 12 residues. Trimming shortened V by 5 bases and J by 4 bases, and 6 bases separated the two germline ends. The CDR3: CASSREGNTIYF. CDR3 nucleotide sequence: TGTGCCAGCAGCCGGGAGGGAAACACCATATATTTT.

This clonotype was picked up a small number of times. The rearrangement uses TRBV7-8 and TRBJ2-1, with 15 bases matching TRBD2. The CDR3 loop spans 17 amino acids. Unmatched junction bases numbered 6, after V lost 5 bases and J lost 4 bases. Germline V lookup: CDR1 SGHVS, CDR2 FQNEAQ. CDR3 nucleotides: TGTGCCAGCAGCCCGGGACTAGCGGGAGGTGTGTACAATGAGCAGTTCTTC. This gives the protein CASSPGLAGGVYNEQFF.

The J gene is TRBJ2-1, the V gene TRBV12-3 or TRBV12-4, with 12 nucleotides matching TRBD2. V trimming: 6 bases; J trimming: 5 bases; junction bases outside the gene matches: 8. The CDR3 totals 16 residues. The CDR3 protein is CASRVYGLAGNNEQFF. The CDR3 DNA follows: TGTGCCAGCAGGGTCTACGGACTAGCGGGAAACAATGAGCAGTTCTTC.

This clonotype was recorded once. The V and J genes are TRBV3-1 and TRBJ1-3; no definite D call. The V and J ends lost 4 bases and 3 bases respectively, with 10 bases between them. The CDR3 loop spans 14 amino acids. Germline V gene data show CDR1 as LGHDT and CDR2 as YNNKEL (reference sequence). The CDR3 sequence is CASSREGHGNTIYF. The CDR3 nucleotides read TGTGCCAGCAGCCGGGAGGGTCATGGAAACACCATATATTTT. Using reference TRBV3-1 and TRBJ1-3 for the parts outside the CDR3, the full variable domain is DTAVSQTPKYLVTQMGNDKSIKCEQNLGHDTMYWYKQDSKKFLKIMFSYNNKELIINETVPNRFSPKSPDKAHLNLHINSLELGDSAVYFCASSREGHGNTIYFGEGSWLTVV.

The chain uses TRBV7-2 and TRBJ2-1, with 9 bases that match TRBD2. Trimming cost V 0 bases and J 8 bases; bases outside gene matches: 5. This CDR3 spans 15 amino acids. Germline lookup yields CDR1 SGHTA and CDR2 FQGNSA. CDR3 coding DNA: TGTGCCAGCAGCTTAGCCCTAGCGGGAAGCGATGAGCAGTTCTTC. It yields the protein CASSLALAGSDEQFF. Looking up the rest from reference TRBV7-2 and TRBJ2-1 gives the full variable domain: GAGVSQSPSNKVTEKGKDVELRCDPISGHTALYWYRQSLGQGLEFLIYFQGNSAPDKSGLPSDRFSAERTGGSVSTLTIQRTQQEDSAVYLCASSLALAGSDEQFFGPGTRLTVL.

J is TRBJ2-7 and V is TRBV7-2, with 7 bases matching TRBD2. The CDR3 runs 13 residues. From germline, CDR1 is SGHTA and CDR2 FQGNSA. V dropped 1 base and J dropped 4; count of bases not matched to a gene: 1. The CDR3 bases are TGTGCCAGCAGCTTAGGCGGGAGATACGAGCAGTACTTC. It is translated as CASSLGGRYEQYF.

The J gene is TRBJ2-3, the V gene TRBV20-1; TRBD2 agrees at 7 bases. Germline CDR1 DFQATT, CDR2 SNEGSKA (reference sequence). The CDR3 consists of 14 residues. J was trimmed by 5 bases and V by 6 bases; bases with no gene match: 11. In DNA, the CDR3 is TGCAGTGCACAGGACGGGACTACGGGAGATACGCAGTATTTT. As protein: CSAQDGTTGDTQYF.

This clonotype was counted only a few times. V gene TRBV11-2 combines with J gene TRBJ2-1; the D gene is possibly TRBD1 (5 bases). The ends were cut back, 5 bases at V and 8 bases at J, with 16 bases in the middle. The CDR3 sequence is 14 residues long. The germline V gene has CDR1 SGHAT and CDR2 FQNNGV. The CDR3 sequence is CASSLSGFGDEQFF. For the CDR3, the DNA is TGTGCCAGCAGCCTCTCAGGGTTTGGCGATGAGCAGTTCTTC.

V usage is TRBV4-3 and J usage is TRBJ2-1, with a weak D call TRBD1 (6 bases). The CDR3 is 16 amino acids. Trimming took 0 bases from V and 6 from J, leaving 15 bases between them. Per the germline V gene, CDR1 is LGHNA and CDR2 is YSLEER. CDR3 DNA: TGCGCCAGCAGCCAAGAAGGAAGGGGGTACCTCAATGAGCAGTTCTTC. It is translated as CASSQEGRGYLNEQFF.

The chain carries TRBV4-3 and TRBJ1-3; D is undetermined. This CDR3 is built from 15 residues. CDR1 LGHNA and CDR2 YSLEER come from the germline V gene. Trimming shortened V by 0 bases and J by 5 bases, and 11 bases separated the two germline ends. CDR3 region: CASSQDLASRNTIYF. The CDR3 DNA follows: TGCGCCAGCAGCCAAGATCTCGCCAGCAGAAACACCATATATTTT.

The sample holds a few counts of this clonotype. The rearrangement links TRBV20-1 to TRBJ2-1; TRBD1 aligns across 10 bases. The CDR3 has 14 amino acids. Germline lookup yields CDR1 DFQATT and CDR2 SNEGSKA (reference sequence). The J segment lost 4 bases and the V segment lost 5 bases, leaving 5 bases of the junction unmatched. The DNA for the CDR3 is TGCAGTGCTCGCCGGGACAGGGGTTACAATGAGCAGTTCTTC. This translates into CSARRDRGYNEQFF.